This entry is about one T cell receptor beta chain. The CDR3 runs to 23 residues. The J segment lost 0 bases and the V segment lost 2 bases, leaving 16 bases of the junction unmatched. Germline V CDR1 and CDR2: SGHAT, FQDESV (reference sequence). It was with a sample-barcoded 5' primer and a J-beta primer mix that a second PCR of roughly 7 to 12 cycles was run. TCRdb analysed the 5' RACE reads with MiXCR anew, one entry per CDR3 protein. The data show hundreds of thousands of distinct CDR3 sequences, about 37% seen once. The entry originates in a study of blood T cells in healthy people across ages. The clonotype was recovered from a man aged 18 to 30 in good health. V and J are TRBV11-1 and TRBJ2-1; 16 positions agree with TRBD2. Sequenced sample: blood. DNA for the CDR3: TGTGCCAGCAGCTTACAGAAGGGACTAGCGGGGGGGCAACCCACAAGCTCCTACAATGAGCAGTTCTTC. Translated, it gives CASSLQKGLAGGQPTSSYNEQFF.